This T cell receptor beta chain is from a study of PD-1 blockade in classical Hodgkin lymphoma. Study-level points and caveats: Patients newly diagnosed and complete responders had comparable baseline diversity. After ASCT, patients who started nivolumab under 1 year later were excluded. At baseline, newly diagnosed patients reportedly showed less TCR diversity than healthy donors.

All patients experienced relapse after autologous stem cell transplantation, and brentuximab vedotin exposure was variable. Out of thawed PBMCs, magnetic negative selection purified CD4+ T cells. A remark on this clone: The antigen is undetermined.

The repertoire was sequenced with immunoSEQ multiplex PCR; TCRdb's copy has only in-frame clones and lacks some. The sample records about 35,000 clones, approximately 90% being singletons. This sample comprised CD4+ T cells from blood, obtained at baseline. The origin of this receptor is a human donor with classical Hodgkin lymphoma.

CDR3: CASNPGGSYEQYF. The CDR3 DNA is TGTGCCAGCAACCCAGGGGGGTCCTACGAGCAGTACTTC. The chain employs TRBV6-1 and TRBJ2-7; D is perhaps TRBD1 (7 bases). The CDR3 extends over 13 amino acids. Germline lookup yields CDR1 MNHNS and CDR2 SASEGT. Trimming shortened V by 7 bases and J by 1 base, and 11 bases separated the two germline ends.